The clone carrying this T cell receptor beta chain was seen ten or more times. Its antigen is as yet unknown. In this cohort, patients with other autoimmune diseases, uncontrolled infections, pregnancy or lactation were excluded. CDR3 length: 14 residues. V lost 7 bases and J 3 bases, leaving 15 bases between the germline ends. The V gene's germline CDR1 is LNHDA and CDR2 SQIVND (reference sequence). Amplified TCR beta CDR3 regions were obtained using RNA transcripts as template. HTBI-primed first-round RT-PCR preceded second-round multiplex PCR. TCRdb reprocessed the multiplex PCR reads via MiXCR and lists one record per CDR3 protein. This sample has roughly 60,000 distinct CDR3 sequences, with approximately 47% found just once. The data originate from a study of Graves' ophthalmopathy and Graves' hyperthyroidism. Study-level points and caveats: Blood also harbored most expanded thyroid clonotypes above 0.001 frequency.

Sequencing was carried out using peripheral blood. The receptor comes from an adult woman with Graves' ophthalmopathy. The chain joins TRBV19 to TRBJ1-2; D possibly corresponds to TRBD1 (6 bases). CDR3 protein: CASKAGAGDYGYTF. CDR3 sequence (DNA): TGTGCCAGTAAAGCGGGGGCAGGGGACTATGGCTACACCTTC.